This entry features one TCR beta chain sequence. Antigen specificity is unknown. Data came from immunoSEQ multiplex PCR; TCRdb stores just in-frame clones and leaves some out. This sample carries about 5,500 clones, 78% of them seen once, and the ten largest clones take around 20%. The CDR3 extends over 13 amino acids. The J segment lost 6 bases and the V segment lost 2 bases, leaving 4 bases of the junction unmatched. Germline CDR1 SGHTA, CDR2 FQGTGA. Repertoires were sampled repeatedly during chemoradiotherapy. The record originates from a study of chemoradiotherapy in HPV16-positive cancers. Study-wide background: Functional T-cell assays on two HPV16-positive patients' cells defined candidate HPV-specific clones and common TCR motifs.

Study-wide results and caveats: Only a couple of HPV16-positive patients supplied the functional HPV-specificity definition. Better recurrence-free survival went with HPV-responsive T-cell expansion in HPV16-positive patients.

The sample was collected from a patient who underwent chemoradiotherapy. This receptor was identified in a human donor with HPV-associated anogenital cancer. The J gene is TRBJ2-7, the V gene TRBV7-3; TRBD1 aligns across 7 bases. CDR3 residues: CASSLDRVGEQYF. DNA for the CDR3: TGTGCCAGCAGCTTAGACAGGGTGGGCGAGCAGTACTTC.